What follows are 3 T cell receptor beta chains derived from one specimen sequenced in a study of neurological immune-mediated disorders. MiXCR, applied by TCRdb to the 5' RACE reads, yields one record per CDR3 protein. The top ten hold more than 3% of the sample, which has some 70,000 distinct CDR3 sequences, around 3.7% seen once. Sequencing used PBMCs. The receptors shown here come from a man aged 35-49 years with multiple sclerosis.

Ten or more counts support this clonotype. The gene calls are TRBV7-2 and TRBJ1-2; D gene uncertain. The V end was cut by 5 bases, the J end by 5 bases, with 9 bases between. The CDR3 covers 12 residues. Germline CDR1 and CDR2: SGHTA and FQGNSA. CDR3 protein: CASSPEVYGYTF. The CDR3 coding sequence is TGTGCCAGCAGCCCTGAGGTGTATGGCTACACCTTC.

This clonotype was seen many times. The chain joins TRBV20-1 to TRBJ1-5, with 12 positions matching TRBD1. The CDR3 consists of 15 residues. CDR1 is DFQATT, CDR2 SNEGSKA, per germline (reference sequence). V trimming: 6 bases; J trimming: 2 bases; junction bases outside the gene matches: 5. The CDR3 here is CSAGTGGEGNQPQHF. CDR3 coding DNA: TGCAGTGCAGGGACAGGGGGCGAGGGCAATCAGCCCCAGCATTTT.

This clonotype was detected many times. The chain is built from TRBV5-5 and TRBJ2-5; 9 positions agree with TRBD1. Germline V gene lookup returns CDR1 SGHKS and CDR2 YYEKEE (reference sequence). The CDR3 is 15 residues long. Unmatched junction bases numbered 10, after V lost 5 bases and J lost 5 bases. DNA of the CDR3: TGTGCCAGCAGGGCTCGGACAGGGGAATTGGAGACCCAGTACTTC. The encoded protein is CASRARTGELETQYF.